This is a list of T cell receptor beta chains from one sample in a study of control samples from healthy donors and cancer patients. The repertoire was sequenced with immunoSEQ multiplex PCR; TCRdb's copy has only in-frame clones and lacks some. The sample has roughly 93,000 clones; about 88% are singletons. The material sequenced was PBMCs. The source is a woman between 45 and 60 years old with colorectal cancer. Both conserved end residues are part of each CDR3. Each record gives: D gene, V gene, clone size, J gene, CDR3 protein, CDR3 DNA. The D gene is left open where the match is weak. Size tells how often a clone was seen (once, few, many) or the class of an expanded clone, and some rows leave it out.

NA	TRBV20-1	NA	TRBJ2-3	CSASGGDTQYF	TGCAGTGCTAGTGGAGGAGATACGCAGTATTTT
NA	TRBV2	once	TRBJ1-4	CASSATGNEKLFF	TGTGCCAGCAGTGCAACAGGGAATGAAAAACTGTTTTTT
NA	TRBV19	NA	TRBJ1-6	CASSARGGDSPLHF	TGTGCCAGTAGTGCTCGGGGGGGGGATTCACCCCTCCACTTT
NA	TRBV7-2	NA	TRBJ2-5	CASSLGAAQETQYF	TGTGCCAGCAGCTTAGGGGCAGCTCAAGAGACCCAGTACTTC
NA	TRBV19	once	TRBJ1-1	CASSMGRMNTEAFF	TGTGCCAGTAGTATGGGACGGATGAACACTGAAGCTTTCTTT
TRBD1	TRBV6-5	NA	TRBJ1-5	CASSPPRTGNQPQHF	TGTGCCAGCAGTCCACCCCGGACAGGTAATCAGCCCCAGCATTTT
TRBD2	TRBV5-1	NA	TRBJ2-5	CASSLGLAGRQETQYF	TGCGCCAGCAGCTTAGGGCTAGCGGGGCGGCAAGAGACCCAGTACTTC
NA	TRBV3-1/TRBV3-2	medium-sized	TRBJ2-5	CASSQAIQGGETQYF	TGTGCCAGCAGCCAAGCTATACAGGGAGGAGAGACCCAGTACTTC
NA	TRBV30	NA	TRBJ1-1	CAWSEQQNTEAFF	TGTGCCTGGAGTGAGCAACAGAACACTGAAGCTTTCTTT
NA	TRBV5-1	NA	TRBJ1-2	CASSLATADYGYTF	TGCGCCAGCAGCTTGGCCACGGCGGACTATGGCTACACCTTC
TRBD1	TRBV5-1	NA	TRBJ1-2	CASSNGQGETGYTF	TGCGCCAGCAGCAACGGACAGGGGGAAACTGGCTACACCTTC
TRBD1	TRBV6-1	NA	TRBJ1-5	CASSEAVRDRGYGSNQPQHF	TGTGCCAGCAGTGAAGCGGTCCGGGACAGGGGCTACGGTAGCAATCAGCCCCAGCATTTT
TRBD2	TRBV7-3	NA	TRBJ2-1	CASSRSGGRHEQFF	TGTGCCAGCAGCCGGAGCGGGGGGCGCCATGAGCAGTTCTTC
NA	TRBV28	few	TRBJ1-3	CASSLLTGNTIYF	TGTGCCAGCAGTTTACTGACTGGAAACACCATATATTTT
NA	TRBV19	NA	TRBJ2-2	CASRAAGELFF	TGTGCCAGCAGAGCCGCCGGGGAGCTGTTTTTT